This TCR beta chain was captured in a study of blood T cell repertoires in COVID-19. Across the study: Researchers got acute and convalescent COVID-19 samples from the United States, Italy and Spain. Sample material is recorded as cDNA or gDNA derived from T cells, B-cell-depleted T cells, or PBMCs.

Produced via immunoSEQ multiplex PCR; TCRdb's table is partial and in-frame only. Found here are about 250,000 clones, about 80% of them singletons; the top ten hold roughly 3.6%. Categorization into cohorts depended on clinical history that participants reported. The CDR3 is 14 residues long. Looked up from germline, CDR1 is SGHVS and CDR2 is FNYEAQ. V lost 5 bases to trimming and J lost 7 bases; unmatched junction nucleotides: 4. The origin of this receptor is a man aged 45 to 65 who had recovered from COVID-19. The chain is built from TRBV7-6 and TRBJ1-6; 8 positions agree with TRBD1. Sequencing was carried out using PBMCs or T cells enriched from blood (not recorded which). The CDR3 region is CASSEDRVNSPLHF. The CDR3 nucleotides are TGTGCCAGCAGCGAGGACAGGGTCAATTCACCCCTCCACTTT.